This T cell receptor beta chain was observed in a study of OX40 agonist ivuxolimab in advanced cancers. V gave up 5 bases and J gave up 4 bases, with 6 bases separating them. Germline CDR1 reads MDHEN; CDR2 reads SYDVKM. The CDR3 is 12 residues long. Generated by immunoSEQ multiplex PCR, the TCRdb table keeps only in-frame clones and is missing some. The sample includes 69,000 or so clones, 65% to 90% of them seen just once. The V gene is TRBV28, the J gene TRBJ2-1; D remains unclear. The TCR originated in an adult with an advanced solid tumor such as melanoma, head and neck, liver or kidney cancer. The sequenced sample was CD4+ or CD8+ T cells sorted from blood, obtained in a trial of the OX40 agonist ivuxolimab. CDR3 DNA sequence: TGTGCCAGCAGTATCCAGTACAATGAGCAGTTCTTC. It encodes CASSIQYNEQFF.